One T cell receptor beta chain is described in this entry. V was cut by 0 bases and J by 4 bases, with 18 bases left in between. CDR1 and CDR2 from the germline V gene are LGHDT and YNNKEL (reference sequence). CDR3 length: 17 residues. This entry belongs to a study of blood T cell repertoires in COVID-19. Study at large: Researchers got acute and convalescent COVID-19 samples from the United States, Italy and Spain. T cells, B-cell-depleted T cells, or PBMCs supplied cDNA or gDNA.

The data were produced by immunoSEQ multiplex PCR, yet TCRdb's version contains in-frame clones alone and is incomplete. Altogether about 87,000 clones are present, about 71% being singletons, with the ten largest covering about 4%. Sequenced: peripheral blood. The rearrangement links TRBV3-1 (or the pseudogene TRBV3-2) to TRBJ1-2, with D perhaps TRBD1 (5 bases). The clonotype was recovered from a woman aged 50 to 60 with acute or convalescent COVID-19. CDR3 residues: CASSQDPGGGVPYGYTF. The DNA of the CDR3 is TGTGCCAGCAGCCAAGATCCCGGGGGTGGGGTTCCCTATGGCTACACCTTC.